This TCR beta chain emerged from a study of blood T cell repertoires in COVID-19. Study at large: Samples of COVID-19 (acute and convalescent) were obtained from the United States, Italy and Spain. Nucleic acid was either cDNA or gDNA, and it came from T cells, B-cell-depleted T cells, or PBMCs.

Patients in Seattle were enrolled during active infection, then followed longitudinally. With 4 bases removed from V and 3 bases from J, the gap between germline ends came to 11 bases. The CDR3 has 15 residues. Germline V CDR1 and CDR2: SGHNT, YYREEE (reference sequence). Repertoires were generated with immunoSEQ multiplex PCR, while TCRdb's copy carries only in-frame clones and drops some. Of fewer than 700,000 clones in the sample, about 88% were seen once. The material sequenced was peripheral blood. The rearrangement joins TRBV5-4 to TRBJ2-6; D is uncertain. This receptor was identified in a woman in her forties or fifties with COVID-19, enrolled during active disease. As DNA, the CDR3 is TGTGCCAGCAGCCTCGGAGTGGGTGGGGCCAACGTCCTGACTTTC. Its protein product is CASSLGVGGANVLTF. Based on the CDR3 plus reference TRBV5-4 and TRBJ2-6, the full variable domain is ETGVTQSPTHLIKTRGQQVTLRCSSQSGHNTVSWYQQALGQGPQFIFQYYREEENGRGNFPPRFSGLQFPNYSSELNVNALELDDSALYLCASSLGVGGANVLTFGAGSRLTVL.